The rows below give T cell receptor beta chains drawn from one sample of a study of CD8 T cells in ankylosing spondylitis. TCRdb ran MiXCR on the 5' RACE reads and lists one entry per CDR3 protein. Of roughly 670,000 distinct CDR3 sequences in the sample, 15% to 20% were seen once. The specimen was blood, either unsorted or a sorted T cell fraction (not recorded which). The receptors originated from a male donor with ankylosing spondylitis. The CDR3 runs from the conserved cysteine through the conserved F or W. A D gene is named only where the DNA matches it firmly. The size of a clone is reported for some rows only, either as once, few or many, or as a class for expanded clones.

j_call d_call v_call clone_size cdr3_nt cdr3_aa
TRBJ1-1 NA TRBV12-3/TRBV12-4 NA TGTGCCAGCAGTTTCATAGGACCGAACACTGAAGCTTTCTTT CASSFIGPNTEAFF
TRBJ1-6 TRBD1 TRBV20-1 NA TGCAGTGCAACGACAGGGGCTGATTCACCCCTCCACTTT CSATTGADSPLHF
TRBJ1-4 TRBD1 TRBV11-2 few TGTGCCAGCAGTGCCCGAGGACAGGATAATGAAAAACTGTTTTTT CASSARGQDNEKLFF
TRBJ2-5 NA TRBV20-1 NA TGCAGTGCTAGCGGGAGTGGGGAGACCCAGTACTTC CSASGSGETQYF
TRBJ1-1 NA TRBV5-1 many TGCGCCAGCAGCAGATTGGACGGGAACACTGAAGCTTTCTTT CASSRLDGNTEAFF
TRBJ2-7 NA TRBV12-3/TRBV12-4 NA TGTGCCAGCAGTTTGCGGGACAGCCCCTACGAGCAGTACTTC CASSLRDSPYEQYF
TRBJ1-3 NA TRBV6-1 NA TGTGCCAGCAGGAGGGTTTCGTCAGGAAACACCATATATTTT CASRRVSSGNTIYF
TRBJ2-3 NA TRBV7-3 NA TGTGCCAGCAGCTCCTCAGGGGTAGATACGCAGTATTTT CASSSSGVDTQYF
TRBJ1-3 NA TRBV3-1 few TGTGCCAGCAGCCCCGTCGGGCACTCTGGAAACACCATATATTTT CASSPVGHSGNTIYF
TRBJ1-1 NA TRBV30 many TGTGCCTGCTGGGCATCCATACGAGCTTTCTTT CACWASIRAFF
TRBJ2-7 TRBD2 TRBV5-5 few TGTGCCAGCAGCCGCGGGGGGGCTTACGAGCAGTACTTC CASSRGGAYEQYF
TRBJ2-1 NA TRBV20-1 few TGCAGTGCAAGAGGGGTCGGATGGAATGAGCAGTTCTTC CSARGVGWNEQFF
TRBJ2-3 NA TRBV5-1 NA TGCGCCAGCAGCTTCTTAGGACAGCCCACAGATACGCAGTATTTT CASSFLGQPTDTQYF
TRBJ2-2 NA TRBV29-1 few TGCAGCGTGCCCGGGACACCCGACACCGGGGAGCTGTTTTTT CSVPGTPDTGELFF
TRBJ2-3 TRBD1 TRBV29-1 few TGCAGCGTCGCAGGGGGCTGGGCAGATACGCAGTATTTT CSVAGGWADTQYF
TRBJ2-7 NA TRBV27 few TGTGCCAGCAGGACCACCGGACTGCCACCCTACGAGCAGTACTTC CASRTTGLPPYEQYF
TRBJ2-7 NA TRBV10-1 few TGCGCCAGCCCTAAGGGTAGGGGACTCTACGAGCAGTACTTC CASPKGRGLYEQYF
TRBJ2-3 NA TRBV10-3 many TGTGCCATCTCTCGAGGGGCTAGCACAGATACGCAGTATTTT CAISRGASTDTQYF
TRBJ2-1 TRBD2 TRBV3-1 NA TGTGCCAGCAGCCGACCGGGACTAACTTACAATGAGCAGTTCTTC CASSRPGLTYNEQFF
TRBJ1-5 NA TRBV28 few TGTGCCAGCCGTCAGGGACTTAGTTATAGCAATCAGCCCCAGCATTTT CASRQGLSYSNQPQHF
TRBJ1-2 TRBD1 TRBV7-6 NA TGTGCCAGCAGCTTGGGACAGGGGCACTATGGCTACACCTTC CASSLGQGHYGYTF
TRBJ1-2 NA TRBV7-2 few TGTGCCAGCAGCTTAGCGAGGACAAATTCTAACTATGGCTACACCTTC CASSLARTNSNYGYTF